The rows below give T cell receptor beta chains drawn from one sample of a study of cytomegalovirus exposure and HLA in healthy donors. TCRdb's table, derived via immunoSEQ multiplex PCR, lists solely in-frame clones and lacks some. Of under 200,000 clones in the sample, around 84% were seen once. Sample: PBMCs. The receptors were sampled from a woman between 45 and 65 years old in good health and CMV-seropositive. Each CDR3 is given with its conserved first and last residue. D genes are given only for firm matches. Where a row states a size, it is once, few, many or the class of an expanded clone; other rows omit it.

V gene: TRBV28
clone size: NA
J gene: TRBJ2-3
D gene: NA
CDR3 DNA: TGTGCCAGCAGTCCCCGGGGAGATCCTAGCACAGATACGCAGTATTTT
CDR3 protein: CASSPRGDPSTDTQYF

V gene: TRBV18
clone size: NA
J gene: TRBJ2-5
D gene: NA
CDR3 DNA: TGTGCCAGCTCGACCGGGGTTCAAGAGACCCAGTACTTC
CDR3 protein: CASSTGVQETQYF

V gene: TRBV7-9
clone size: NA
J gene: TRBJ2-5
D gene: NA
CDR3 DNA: TGTGCCAGCAGCCCGCAACAGGGAGAGACCCAGTACTTC
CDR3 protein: CASSPQQGETQYF

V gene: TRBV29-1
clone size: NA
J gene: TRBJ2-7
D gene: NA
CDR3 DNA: TGCAGCGTTGTCTTAACAGAGGGTCCCCACCCATACGAGCAGTACTTC
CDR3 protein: CSVVLTEGPHPYEQYF

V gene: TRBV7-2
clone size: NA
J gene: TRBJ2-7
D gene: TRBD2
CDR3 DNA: TGTGCCAGCAGCCCACTAGCGGGGGACGACTACGAGCAGTACTTC
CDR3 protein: CASSPLAGDDYEQYF

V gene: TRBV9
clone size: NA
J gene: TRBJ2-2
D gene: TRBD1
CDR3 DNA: TGTGCCAGCAGCCCGGGACAGCGAAACACCGGGGAGCTGTTTTTT
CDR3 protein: CASSPGQRNTGELFF

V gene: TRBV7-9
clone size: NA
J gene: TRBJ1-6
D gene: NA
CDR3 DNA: TGTGCCAGCACCCCGGGACAAACTAATTCACCCCTCCACTTT
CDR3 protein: CASTPGQTNSPLHF

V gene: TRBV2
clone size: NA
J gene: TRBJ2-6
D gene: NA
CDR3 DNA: TGTGCCAGCAGTGAAGGGGGCCCTGGGGCCAACGTCCTGACTTTC
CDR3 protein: CASSEGGPGANVLTF

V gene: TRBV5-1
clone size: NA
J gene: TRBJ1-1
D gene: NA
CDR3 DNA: TGCGCCAGCAGCCCCCAGGGCGGGGGGGCCAACACTGAAGCTTTCTTT
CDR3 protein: CASSPQGGGANTEAFF

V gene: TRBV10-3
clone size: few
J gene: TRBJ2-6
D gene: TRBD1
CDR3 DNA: TGTGCCATCAGTAGAACAGGGGATGGACCTGGGGCCAACGTCCTGACTTTC
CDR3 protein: CAISRTGDGPGANVLTF

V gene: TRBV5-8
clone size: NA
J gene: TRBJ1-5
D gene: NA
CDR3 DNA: TGTGCCAGCAGCTTAATTCCAGGGCGCAATCAGCCCCAGCATTTT
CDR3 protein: CASSLIPGRNQPQHF

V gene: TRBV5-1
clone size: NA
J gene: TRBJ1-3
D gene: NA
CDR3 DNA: TGCGCCAGCAGCTTGGGTAGTAGCTCTGGAAACACCATATATTTT
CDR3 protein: CASSLGSSSGNTIYF

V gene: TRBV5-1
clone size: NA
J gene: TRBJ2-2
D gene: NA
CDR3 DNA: TGCGCCAGCAGCTTGTTCCTAGCCGGGGGCACCGGGGAGCTGTTTTTT
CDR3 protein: CASSLFLAGGTGELFF

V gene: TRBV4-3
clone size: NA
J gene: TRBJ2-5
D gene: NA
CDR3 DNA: TGCGCCAGCAGCCCCAGCCCCGGGTCCTACGGGACCCAGTACTTC
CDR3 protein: CASSPSPGSYGTQYF

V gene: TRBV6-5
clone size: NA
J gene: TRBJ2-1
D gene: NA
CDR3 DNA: TGTGCCAGCAGTTATGACACATACAATGAGCAGTTCTTC
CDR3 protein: CASSYDTYNEQFF

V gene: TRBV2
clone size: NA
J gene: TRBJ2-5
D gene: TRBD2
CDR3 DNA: TGTGCCAGCTCGTCGGGACTAGCTAATCAAGAGACCCAGTACTTC
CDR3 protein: CASSSGLANQETQYF

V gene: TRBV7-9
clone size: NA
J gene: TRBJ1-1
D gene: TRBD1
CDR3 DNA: TGTGCCAGCAGCTCTCCAGACAGGGACGGGAAAACTGAAGCTTTCTTT
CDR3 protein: CASSSPDRDGKTEAFF

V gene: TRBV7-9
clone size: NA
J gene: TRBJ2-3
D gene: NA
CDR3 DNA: TGTGCCAGCAGCTTATCCCTGGCCCGCACAGATACGCAGTATTTT
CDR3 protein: CASSLSLARTDTQYF

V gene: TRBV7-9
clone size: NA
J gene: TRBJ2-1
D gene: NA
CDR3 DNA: TGTGCCAGCAGCTTAGACAGGGTACACTCCTACAATGAGCAGTTCTTC
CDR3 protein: CASSLDRVHSYNEQFF

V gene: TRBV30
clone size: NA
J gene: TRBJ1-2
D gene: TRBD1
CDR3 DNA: TGTGCCTGGGAAAACAGGGGTCACTATGGCTACACCTTC
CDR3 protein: CAWENRGHYGYTF

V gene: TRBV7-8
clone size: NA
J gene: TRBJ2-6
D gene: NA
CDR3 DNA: TGTGCCAGCACCACTAGAGGGTCTGGGGCCAACGTCCTGACTTTC
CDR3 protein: CASTTRGSGANVLTF

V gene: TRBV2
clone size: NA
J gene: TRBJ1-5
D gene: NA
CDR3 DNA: TGTGCCAGCACCAGAACGGGGCAGCCCCAGCATTTT
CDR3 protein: CASTRTGQPQHF

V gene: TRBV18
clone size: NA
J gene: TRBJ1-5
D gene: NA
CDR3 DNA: TGTGCCAGCTCACCACCCAGAACTAGCAATCAGCCCCAGCATTTT
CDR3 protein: CASSPPRTSNQPQHF

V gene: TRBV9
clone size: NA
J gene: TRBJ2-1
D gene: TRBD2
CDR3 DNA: TGTGCCAGCAGCATCACTAGCGGGGGGGGCAATGAGCAGTTCTTC
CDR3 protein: CASSITSGGGNEQFF

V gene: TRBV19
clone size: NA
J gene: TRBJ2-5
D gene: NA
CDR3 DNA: TGTGCCAGTAGTATTCGGACATCCCAAGAGACCCAGTACTTC
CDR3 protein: CASSIRTSQETQYF

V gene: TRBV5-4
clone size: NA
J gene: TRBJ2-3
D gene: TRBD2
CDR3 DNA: TGTGCCAGCAGCTTGGTAGGGCGGGGGGGCCCTGATACGCAGTATTTT
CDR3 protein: CASSLVGRGGPDTQYF

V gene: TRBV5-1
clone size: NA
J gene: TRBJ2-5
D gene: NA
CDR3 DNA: TGCGCCAGCAGCTTGCTAGCTGCGGGGCAAGAGACCCAGTACTTC
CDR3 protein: CASSLLAAGQETQYF

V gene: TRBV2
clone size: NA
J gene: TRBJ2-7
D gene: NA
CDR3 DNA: TGTGCCAGCAGTGAGGTTACAGACGCCTCCTACGAGCAGTACTTC
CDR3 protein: CASSEVTDASYEQYF

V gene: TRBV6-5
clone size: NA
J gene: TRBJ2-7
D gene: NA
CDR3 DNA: TGTGCCAGCAGTTCCGGACAAGTCTACGAGCAGTACTTC
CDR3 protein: CASSSGQVYEQYF

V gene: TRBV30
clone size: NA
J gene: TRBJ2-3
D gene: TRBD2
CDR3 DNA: TGTGCCTGGAACGGGGCTAGCGGTTACACAGATACGCAGTATTTT
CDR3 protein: CAWNGASGYTDTQYF

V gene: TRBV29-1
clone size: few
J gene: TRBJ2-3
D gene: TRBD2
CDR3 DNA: TGCAGCGTTTTAGCGGGGGGGCCCGCAGATACGCAGTATTTT
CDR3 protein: CSVLAGGPADTQYF

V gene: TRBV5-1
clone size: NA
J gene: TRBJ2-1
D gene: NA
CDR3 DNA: TGCGCCAGCAGCGTGGGACGGGATGAGCAGTTCTTC
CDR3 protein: CASSVGRDEQFF

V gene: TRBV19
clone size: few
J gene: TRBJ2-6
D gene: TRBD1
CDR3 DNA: TGTGCCAGTAGTATGACAGGGGCCGGGGCCAACGTCCTGACTTTC
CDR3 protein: CASSMTGAGANVLTF

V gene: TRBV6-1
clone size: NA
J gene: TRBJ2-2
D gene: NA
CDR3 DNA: TGTGCCAGTATCTCCGCAGTCGGGGAGCTGTTTTTT
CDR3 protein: CASISAVGELFF

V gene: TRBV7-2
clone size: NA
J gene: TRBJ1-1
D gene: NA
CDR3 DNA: TGTGCCAGCAGCGCCGACATTTCCACTGAAGCTTTCTTT
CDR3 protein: CASSADISTEAFF

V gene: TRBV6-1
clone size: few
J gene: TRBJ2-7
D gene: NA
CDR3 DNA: TGTGCCAGCAGCAGACTCTCCTACGAGCAGTACTTC
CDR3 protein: CASSRLSYEQYF

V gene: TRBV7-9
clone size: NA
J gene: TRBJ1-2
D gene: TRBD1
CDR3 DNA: TGTGCCAGCAGCTTCCCCGGGACAGGGGTAGGCTACACCTTC
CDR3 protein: CASSFPGTGVGYTF

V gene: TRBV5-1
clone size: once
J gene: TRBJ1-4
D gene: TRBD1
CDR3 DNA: TGTGCCAGCAGCCTAGGACAGGTGGGGGGTGAAAAACTGTTTTTT
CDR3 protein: CASSLGQVGGEKLFF

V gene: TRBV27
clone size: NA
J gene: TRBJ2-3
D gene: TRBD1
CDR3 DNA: TGTGCCAGCAGTGCCCGACAGGGGTTCGTGGATACGCAGTATTTT
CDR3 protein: CASSARQGFVDTQYF

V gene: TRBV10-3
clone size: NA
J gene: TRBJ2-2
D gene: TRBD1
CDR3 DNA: TGTGCCATCAGCGGGACAGCGGCCTCCGGGGAGCTGTTTTTT
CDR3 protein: CAISGTAASGELFF

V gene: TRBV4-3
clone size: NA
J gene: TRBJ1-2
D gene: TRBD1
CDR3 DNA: TGCGCCAGCAGCCAAGACGGGACAGGGAGTGGCTACACCTTC
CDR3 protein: CASSQDGTGSGYTF

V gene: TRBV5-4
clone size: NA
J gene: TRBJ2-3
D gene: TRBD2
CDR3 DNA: TGTGCCAGCAGCCGGACGGGGGGGGGCATATCAGATACGCAGTATTTT
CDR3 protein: CASSRTGGGISDTQYF

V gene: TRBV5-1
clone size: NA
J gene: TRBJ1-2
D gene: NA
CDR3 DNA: TGCGCCAGCAGCTTGGGAGGGAGCTATGGCTACACCTTC
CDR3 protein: CASSLGGSYGYTF

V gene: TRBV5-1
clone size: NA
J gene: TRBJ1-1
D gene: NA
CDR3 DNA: TGCGCCAGCTCGGAACGGGTTTTGAACACTGAAGCTTTCTTT
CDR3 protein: CASSERVLNTEAFF

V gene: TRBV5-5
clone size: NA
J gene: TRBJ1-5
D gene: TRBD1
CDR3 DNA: TGTGCCAGCAGCTTGCAATTAGGGGGCTTCAATCAGCCCCAGCATTTT
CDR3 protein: CASSLQLGGFNQPQHF

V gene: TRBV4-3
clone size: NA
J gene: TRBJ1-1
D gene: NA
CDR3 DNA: TGCGCCAGCAGCCAAGACGGAAGGGGAAGCACTGAAGCTTTCTTT
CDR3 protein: CASSQDGRGSTEAFF